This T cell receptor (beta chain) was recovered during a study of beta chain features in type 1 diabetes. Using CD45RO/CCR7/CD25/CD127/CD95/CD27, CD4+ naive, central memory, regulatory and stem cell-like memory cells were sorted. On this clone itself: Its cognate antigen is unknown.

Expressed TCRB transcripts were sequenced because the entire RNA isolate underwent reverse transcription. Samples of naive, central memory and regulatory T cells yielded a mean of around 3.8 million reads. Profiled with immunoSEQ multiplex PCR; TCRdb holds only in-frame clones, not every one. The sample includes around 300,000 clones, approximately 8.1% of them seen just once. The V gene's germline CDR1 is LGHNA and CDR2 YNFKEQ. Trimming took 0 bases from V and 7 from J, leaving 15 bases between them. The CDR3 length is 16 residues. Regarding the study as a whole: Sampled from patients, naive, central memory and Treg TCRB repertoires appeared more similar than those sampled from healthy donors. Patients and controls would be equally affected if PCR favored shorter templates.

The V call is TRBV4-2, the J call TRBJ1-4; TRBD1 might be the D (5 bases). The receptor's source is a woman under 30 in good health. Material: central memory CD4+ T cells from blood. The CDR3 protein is CASSQDSFRVIEKLFF. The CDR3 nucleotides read TGTGCCAGCAGCCAAGATTCGTTCAGGGTGATTGAAAAACTGTTTTTT.